The 9 T cell receptor beta chains given below trace back to one sample, sequenced in a study of control samples from healthy donors and cancer patients. Clones were read by immunoSEQ multiplex PCR, and TCRdb kept only the in-frame ones, dropping some. This table has just under 2,000 clones, nearly 80% appearing once. Sequencing was carried out using formalin-fixed, paraffin-embedded tissue. These TCRs come from a female donor with lung cancer.

V is TRBV28 and J is TRBJ1-5; TRBD1 matches 8 bases. CDR3 length: 15 residues. CDR1 is MDHEN and CDR2 is SYDVKM in the germline V gene. The trim removed 6 bases at V and 6 bases at J, leaving 10 bases unmatched. CDR3 bases: TGTGCCAGCAGCCGGGGAGGACAGGGTGCTCAGCCCCAGCATTTT. It yields the protein CASSRGGQGAQPQHF.

This clone was seen just once. The chain has TRBV10-3 and TRBJ2-3; weak D call: TRBD2 (5 bases). V dropped 4 bases and J dropped 0 bases, with 11 bases sitting between them. Germline V lookup: CDR1 ENHRY, CDR2 SYGVKD. This CDR3 region has 15 residues. The CDR3 reads CAISGLASSTDTQYF. The CDR3 nucleotides read TGTGCCATCAGTGGATTAGCGAGTAGCACAGATACGCAGTATTTT.

The V call is TRBV7-3, the J call TRBJ1-2; 7 nucleotides agree with TRBD1. Per germline, CDR1 SGHTA and CDR2 FQGTGA. Losses at the gene ends were 0 bases for V and 3 bases for J; bases not matched to a gene: 1. The CDR3 has 14 residues. The CDR3 reads CASSLTGGDYGYTF. In nucleotides, the CDR3 is TGTGCCAGCAGCTTAACAGGGGGCGACTATGGCTACACCTTC.

This clone was observed a few times. CDR3 nucleotide sequence: TGTGCCAGCAGTGACAGGGGTCGGGGCTACACCTTC. Amino acids: CASSDRGRGYTF. This sequence joins TRBV6-1 and TRBJ1-2, with D possibly being TRBD1 (6 bases). The V and J ends lost 3 bases and 8 bases respectively, with 10 bases between them. The CDR3 totals 12 residues. From germline, CDR1 is MNHNS and CDR2 SASEGT.

The rearrangement links TRBV5-6 to TRBJ2-1; tentative D call: TRBD2 (6 bases). Trimming shortened V by 5 bases and J by 7 bases, and 7 bases separated the two germline ends. Looked up from germline, CDR1 is SGHDT and CDR2 is YYEEEE. The CDR3 sequence is 11 residues long. The CDR3 reads CASRGRNEQFF. DNA of the CDR3: TGTGCCAGCAGGGGGAGGAATGAGCAGTTCTTC.

The V and J genes are TRBV6-5 and TRBJ1-3; D is possibly TRBD1 (5 bases). The CDR3 extends over 14 amino acids. Trimming left V 7 bases short and J 0 bases short, with 10 bases between. CDR1 is MNHEY, CDR2 SVGAGI, per germline. Written as DNA, the CDR3 is TGTGCCAGCAACCCGGACACCTCTGGAAACACCATATATTTT. This sequence encodes CASNPDTSGNTIYF.

The chain couples TRBV10-3 to TRBJ2-1; TRBD1 agrees at 11 bases. V shed 7 bases, J shed 5 bases, and the junction held 4 bases outside the gene matches. The germline V gene encodes CDR1 ENHRY and CDR2 SYGVKD. This CDR3 is built from 14 residues. The CDR3 reads CAIKGQGENNEQFF. The CDR3 DNA follows: TGTGCCATCAAGGGACAGGGGGAAAACAATGAGCAGTTCTTC.

The rearrangement joins TRBV15 to TRBJ1-6, with no clear D. The CDR3 extends over 13 amino acids. Germline V CDR1 and CDR2: LNHNV, YYDKDF (reference sequence). V gave up 0 bases and J gave up 6 bases, with 3 bases separating them. The CDR3 DNA reads as TGTGCCACCAGCAGAGACCCTAATTCACCCCTCCACTTT. Its translation is CATSRDPNSPLHF.

This clone appeared a few times. V usage is TRBV7-8 and J usage is TRBJ2-5, with no clear D. V was shortened by 2 bases and J by 3 bases, with 10 bases between the two germline ends. CDR3 length equals 14 residues. Germline values: CDR1 SGHVS, CDR2 FQNEAQ. The CDR3 loop is CASSLLGWKETQYF. The CDR3 coding sequence is TGTGCCAGCAGCTTATTGGGCTGGAAAGAGACCCAGTACTTC.